Listed below are T cell receptor beta chains from one sample, sequenced in a study of Ad26.COV2.S vaccination and SARS-CoV-2 variants. Measured with immunoSEQ multiplex PCR; TCRdb has only the in-frame clones, and not every one. Of 350,000 to 450,000 clones in the sample, around 83% were seen once. Material: peripheral blood, obtained in a trial of Ad26.COV2.S vaccine versus placebo. These receptors all stem from a person aged 18 to 59 who received the Ad26.COV2.S COVID-19 vaccine or a placebo. CDR3s include the opening cysteine and the closing phenylalanine or tryptophan. The D gene is left open where the match is weak. The size entry is marked missing in some rows and otherwise reads once, few, many or a size class.

>TRBD1|TRBJ1-2|TRBV5-6|-
TGTGCCAGCAGCTCGCTAGACAGGGCGGGCTACACCTTC
CASSSLDRAGYTF
>-|TRBJ2-5|TRBV11-2|-
TGTGCCAGCAGCTCACCCCCCCACCGACGTAATTCGGAGACCCAGTACTTC
CASSSPPHRRNSETQYF
>-|TRBJ2-1|TRBV5-1|once
TGCGCCAGCAGCACCCAGGGATTTGAGCAGTTCTTC
CASSTQGFEQFF
>TRBD2|TRBJ2-3|TRBV5-8|-
TGTGCCAGCAGCTTGGCCGGACTAGCGGGAATGACAGATACGCAGTATTTT
CASSLAGLAGMTDTQYF
>-|TRBJ1-3|TRBV25-1|once
TGTGCCAGCAGTGAATATAGGGGGTTTGGAAACACCATATATTTT
CASSEYRGFGNTIYF
>-|TRBJ1-2|TRBV19|-
TGTGCCAGTAATACTCCGGGAGCCGCTAACTATGGCTACACCTTC
CASNTPGAANYGYTF
>-|TRBJ2-2|TRBV5-1|-
TGCGCCAGCAGCTTATCCGGGACACTCTTCTTGTCCGGGGAGCTGTTTTTT
CASSLSGTLFLSGELFF
>-|TRBJ1-5|TRBV7-7|once
TGTGCCAGCAGCTTATGGGCGCATTGCAGGGAAGGCAATCAGCCCCAGCATTTT
CASSLWAHCREGNQPQHF
>-|TRBJ1-2|TRBV25-1|-
TGTGCCAGCACTAAAGAGGGGTACTATGGCTACACCTTC
CASTKEGYYGYTF
>-|TRBJ2-5|TRBV20-1|-
TGCAGTGCTGGACATTCGGAGACCCAGTACTTC
CSAGHSETQYF
>-|TRBJ1-6|TRBV5-1|once
TGCGCCAGTACTGTCGGGACCAATAGTTCACCCCTCCACTTT
CASTVGTNSSPLHF
>TRBD1|TRBJ1-4|TRBV24-1|once
TGTGCCACCAGTGACTCCACGACAGGGGGTAATGAAAAACTGTTTTTT
CATSDSTTGGNEKLFF
>TRBD2|TRBJ2-1|TRBV18|-
TGTGCCAGCTCACCCCATAGCGGGAGCGAAAATGAGCAGTTCTTC
CASSPHSGSENEQFF
>-|TRBJ1-3|TRBV20-1|-
TGCAGTGCTAGAGATGCCCCCACCATATATTTT
CSARDAPTIYF
>-|TRBJ2-3|TRBV14|-
TGTGCCAGCAGCCAAGATGTACAGGTCCTCGCAGATACGCAGTATTTT
CASSQDVQVLADTQYF
>TRBD1|TRBJ2-7|TRBV27|-
TGTGCCAGCAGTTTCCGGACAGGGGACGAGCAGTACTTC
CASSFRTGDEQYF
>-|TRBJ1-1|TRBV9|-
TGTGCCAGCAGCGTCCGGGGAGACGGGATGAACACTGAAGCTTTCTTT
CASSVRGDGMNTEAFF
>-|TRBJ1-3|TRBV15|-
TGTGCCACCAGCCTTGGGGCCTCTGGAAACACCATATATTTT
CATSLGASGNTIYF
>TRBD1|TRBJ2-2|TRBV5-1|-
TGCGCCAGCAACTCCGGGACAGGGGGCGCGGGAGAGTATACCGGGGAGCTGTTTTTT
CASNSGTGGAGEYTGELFF
>-|TRBJ2-3|TRBV5-4|-
TGTGCCAGCAGCCTCACTTATGGGGATACGCAGTATTTT
CASSLTYGDTQYF
>-|TRBJ2-3|TRBV7-8|-
TGTGCCAGCAGCTTGGGGTACTCGGGGGCGCGGGCGGATACGCAGTATTTT
CASSLGYSGARADTQYF
>-|TRBJ2-7|TRBV6-5|-
TGTGCCAGCAGTTACAAGGGCTCTCAGTACTTC
CASSYKGSQYF
>-|TRBJ2-7|TRBV28|-
TGTGCCGCAGGGGGGTTCTCCTACGAGCAGTACTTC
CAAGGFSYEQYF
>-|TRBJ2-5|TRBV7-2|-
TGTGCCAGCAGCTTAGCATTGAGGTCAGGACGGGTCCAGGAGACCCAGTACTTC
CASSLALRSGRVQETQYF
>TRBD1|TRBJ2-1|TRBV5-4|-
TGTGCCAGCAGCTCGCCGGGACAGGACTACAATGAGCAGTTCTTC
CASSSPGQDYNEQFF
>-|TRBJ1-1|TRBV9|-
TGTGCCAGCAGCGTAAGTTCGGCAGGGCTAACTGAAGCTTTCTTT
CASSVSSAGLTEAFF
>TRBD1|TRBJ2-5|TRBV5-4|-
TGTGCCAGCAGCGCACAGGGGGCCCAAGAGACCCAGTACTTC
CASSAQGAQETQYF
>TRBD1|TRBJ1-5|TRBV7-9|-
TGTGCCAGCAGCCGACAGGGAGTCAATCAGCCCCAGCATTTT
CASSRQGVNQPQHF
>TRBD2|TRBJ2-1|TRBV3-1/TRBV3-2|-
TGTGCCAGCAGCCTCGGACCGGGGGGGACCTACAATGAGCAGTTCTTC
CASSLGPGGTYNEQFF
>-|TRBJ2-7|TRBV7-2|-
TGTGCCAGCAGCTTATACTCCCTGAGCTCCTACGAGCAGTACTTC
CASSLYSLSSYEQYF
>TRBD1|TRBJ2-7|TRBV19|-
TGTGCCAGTAGTTATAAGGGGGCAGCATACGAGCAGTACTTC
CASSYKGAAYEQYF
>-|TRBJ2-2|TRBV30|-
TGTGCCTGCCCTGGAGGTAACGGGGAGCTGTTTTTT
CACPGGNGELFF
>TRBD2|TRBJ2-1|TRBV6-2/TRBV6-3|-
TGTGCCAGCAACCCACTAGCGTATAAAGGCAATGAGCAGTTCTTC
CASNPLAYKGNEQFF
>TRBD2|TRBJ2-7|TRBV9|-
TGTGCCAGCAGCAGAGAAGCGAGACTAGCGGGCTACGAGCAGTACTTC
CASSREARLAGYEQYF
>TRBD2|TRBJ2-1|TRBV5-1|once
TGCGCCAGCAGCTTGGCCGCGGGAGGGCAGGGCAATGAGCAGTTCTTC
CASSLAAGGQGNEQFF
>-|TRBJ1-2|TRBV9|-
TGTGCCAGCAGCGTAATGGGTGTTGCCACCTATGGCTACACCTTC
CASSVMGVATYGYTF
>TRBD1|TRBJ1-2|TRBV10-1|-
TGCGCCAGCAGTGAAGGACAGGGGTATGGCTACACCTTC
CASSEGQGYGYTF
>-|TRBJ2-7|TRBV7-9|-
TGTGCCAGCAGCTTAGCCACCGGGACACCCTACGAGCAGTACTTC
CASSLATGTPYEQYF
>TRBD1|TRBJ1-1|TRBV7-9|-
TGTGCCAGCAGCTTCAGGGGGCGAAGGGGGAACACTGAAGCTTTCTTT
CASSFRGRRGNTEAFF
>-|TRBJ2-2|TRBV3-1/TRBV3-2|-
TGTGCCAGCAGCCATCCGGCGAACACCGGGGAGCTGTTTTTT
CASSHPANTGELFF
>-|TRBJ1-2|TRBV25-1|-
TGTGCCAGCAGTGAAGGTGTGGGGATCAACTATGGCTACACCTTC
CASSEGVGINYGYTF
>TRBD1|TRBJ2-7|TRBV6-5|once
TGTGCCAGCAGTTACTCGGGACAGGAGACCTACGAGCAGTACTTC
CASSYSGQETYEQYF
>TRBD2|TRBJ2-3|TRBV7-2|-
TGTGCCAGCAGCGAAGGGGTAGCGGGAGGGTTGGTAGATACGCAGTATTTT
CASSEGVAGGLVDTQYF
>TRBD1|TRBJ1-3|TRBV5-6|-
TGTGCCAGCAGCTTCCGACAGGGCCACTCTGGAAACACCATATATTTT
CASSFRQGHSGNTIYF
>-|TRBJ2-7|TRBV2|-
TGTGCCAGCAGTGTTCTTCAGATAGCCTACGAGCAGTACTTC
CASSVLQIAYEQYF
>-|TRBJ2-7|TRBV4-1|-
TGCGCCAGCAGCCAAGATGTGCAGACCTACGAGCAGTACTTC
CASSQDVQTYEQYF
>-|TRBJ1-1|TRBV7-9|-
TGTGCCAGCAGCTTAGACATGAACACTGAAGCTTTCTTT
CASSLDMNTEAFF
>TRBD1|TRBJ2-3|TRBV30|-
TGTGCCTGGAGTGCGACAGGGAGCACAGATACGCAGTATTTT
CAWSATGSTDTQYF
>-|TRBJ1-1|TRBV4-3|-
TGCGCCAGCAGCCAAGGACTGCTATTGAACACTGAAGCTTTCTTT
CASSQGLLLNTEAFF
>-|TRBJ2-2|TRBV9|-
TGTGCCAGCAGCCCACGGGCGCGCGGGGAGCTGTTTTTT
CASSPRARGELFF
>TRBD2|TRBJ2-7|TRBV18|-
TGTGCCAGCTCACCCTACGGGACTAGCGGGAGTTCCCTATCCAATTACGAGCAGTACTTC
CASSPYGTSGSSLSNYEQYF
>-|TRBJ1-1|TRBV18|-
TGTGCCAGCTCACCACCGAAGGGAGGGACTGAAGCTTTCTTT
CASSPPKGGTEAFF
>TRBD1|TRBJ1-3|TRBV4-1|-
TGCGCCAGCAGCCAAGCCGGGGGACAGTTGGCTGGAAACACCATATATTTT
CASSQAGGQLAGNTIYF
>TRBD2|TRBJ2-1|TRBV25-1|-
TGTGCCAGCAGGGAAAGCGGGAGCTCCTACAATGAGCAGTTCTTC
CASRESGSSYNEQFF
>-|TRBJ1-1|TRBV29-1|-
TGCAGCGTACAGGGCTGGAACACTGAAGCTTTCTTT
CSVQGWNTEAFF
>TRBD1|TRBJ1-1|TRBV27|-
TGTGCCAGCAGTTTATACGGACAGGGATCTGGGAACACTGAAGCTTTCTTT
CASSLYGQGSGNTEAFF
>TRBD1|TRBJ2-7|TRBV14|-
TGTGCCAGCAGCCAAGAGGGGCAGGGGGCGCGATACGAGCAGTACTTC
CASSQEGQGARYEQYF